This TCR beta chain came from a study of cytomegalovirus exposure and HLA in healthy donors (dated by TCRdb to 2015 to 2018). About the study as a whole: In an earlier analysis of 587 of the donors, roughly 300 Gb of sequence data and 90 million to 120 million unique TCR beta sequences from 150 million to 200 million T cells were reported. An early release covering just under 650 HLA-typed donors comprised approximately 300 gigabases of sequencing data and about 90 million unique TCR sequences. Of the 350 to 450 genotyped donors, over 70% fell in the genetic ancestry cluster associated with self-reported Caucasian donors. The study aimed to test whether cataloging public T cell receptors could reveal signatures of past pathogen exposure. The T cell repertoires of 666 subjects were profiled by immunosequencing and related to cytomegalovirus serostatus. In addition to the first cohort of 666 subjects, a separate validation cohort of approximately 130 different subjects was used. High-throughput TCR immunosequencing, statistical association of individual TCRs with disease status, and machine learning were combined to predict cytomegalovirus infection status. A later analysis re-analyzed previously published TCR beta repertoires from roughly 630 donors and added high-resolution HLA genotyping to study TCR occurrence patterns. Rather than drawing on any new phenotypic data, the later analysis identified candidate immune exposures from TCR beta sequences and the way those sequences occurred across donors. An earlier analysis of some 500 of the donors applied high-throughput TCR beta sequencing to assess whether each TCR beta V gene segment acted as functional or pseudogenic. Alongside the repertoire data, information on donor age, sex, ethnicity and CMV serostatus was compiled. A later genetic analysis used genome-wide SNP genotypes for about 65% of the roughly 700 donors, treating that subset as a discovery cohort. Every repertoire in the discovery cohort had been generated on one and the same sequencing platform. HLA typing covered class I and class II loci at four-digit resolution. Typing coverage varied by locus: 629-630 donors for A, B, C, DRB1 and DQB1; roughly 500 for DQA1; around 570 for DPA1; more than 450 for DPB1. Five DR-DQ haplotypes were handled as single units for association and clustering because linkage in the cohort was strong. Among 398 genotyped donors of the cohort, an average of about 220,000 unique TCR beta nucleotide sequences was sequenced per donor, of which 15% to 20% were non-productive.

At the junction V is shortened by 8 bases and J by 4 bases, with 21 bases in between. The CDR3 spans 16 residues, from the cysteine through the phenylalanine. Just CDR3 DNA is preserved here, 48 bases in frame from base 1. The germline V gene specifies MGHDK as CDR1 and SYGVNS as CDR2. Receptor libraries were prepared by the immunoSEQ multiplex PCR assay. The multiplex PCR relied on a mix of 60 forward primers for TCR Vbeta segments and 13 reverse primers for TCR Jbeta segments. The CDR3 region of rearranged TCR beta genes was amplified from genomic DNA by a multiplex PCR assay. The amplified TCR beta libraries were sequenced on the Illumina HiSeq System as 87-base-pair reads. On the study's bioinformatics: A later analysis counted about 80 million unique TCR beta chains across the approximately 700 repertoires, and some 11 million of these chains were shared by at least two donors. To remove PCR and sequencing errors, raw reads were error-corrected and collapsed into unique sequences using a nearest-neighbor algorithm that merged closely related sequences. To assign V, D and J gene segments, CDR3 sequences were aligned to IMGT reference sequences. For a sequence to be retained, at least a six-nucleotide match to both a V gene segment and a J gene segment was required. Rearrangements were called productive when the CDR3 lacked stop codons and stayed in frame with V and J; all others were non-productive. CDR3 was defined according to IMGT convention as the region running from the second conserved V-encoded cysteine to the conserved J-encoded phenylalanine. The earlier analysis of some 580 of the donors excluded any sequence lacking an unambiguous match to a single V gene segment. An earlier analysis of several hundred of the donors called V segments functional above 56.7% productive rearrangements and segregating when the between-donor standard deviation exceeded 5%. A statistical classification framework was built to diagnose cytomegalovirus status from the catalog of TCR beta chain sequences. In a later analysis, TCR nucleotide sequences were compared against IMGT/GENE-DB human TR gene sequences so that V and J genes could be assigned. The TCRdist pipeline was used in a later analysis to assign CDR3 sequences and most-parsimonious VDJ recombination scenarios. In a later analysis, each TCR beta chain was defined by its CDR3 amino acid sequence together with its V-gene family, and reads lacking a unique V-gene family were excluded. A later analysis removed several hundred highly shared, low-generation-probability nucleotide sequences to deal with suspected cross-contamination and a sequencing artifact. A later analysis calculated a clonal expansion index for each public chain from normalized within-repertoire ranks of inferred template counts. Generation probabilities in a later analysis came from a VDJ recombination model fitted to out-of-frame rearrangements, and those results were checked against IGoR. A later analysis scored TCR-TCR, TCR-HLA and TCR-CMV co-occurrence with hypergeometric tests, applying a repertoire-size bias correction to TCR pairs. False discovery rates were estimated in a later analysis by permuting HLA or CMV assignments 20 times. In a later analysis, co-occurring TCRs were grouped with DBSCAN, and TCRdist sequence similarity was added when clustering was performed within HLA-allele-positive subsets. Repertoires with fewer than 30,000 or more than 120,000 public chains, plus five repertoires with anomalous nucleotide sharing, were excluded from co-occurrence clustering. TCRdb re-hosts the immuneACCESS table, in-frame sequences only. Its copies lack some clones; in the studies checked, an unresolved V gene accounts for under half of them, and the cause for the rest is not known. D and trimming were read from the DNA, whereas the V and J calls and clone size are those reported in that table. The sample table holds about 92,000 clones, of which under 80% were seen once. Less than 9.5% of the sample belongs to the ten largest clones.

In the case of this clone: The clone's antigen remains unknown. The input lacks base qualities; no much larger clone sits a single base away.

The paper's findings and limits, for the study overall: A group of highly shared sequence variants was considered likely to be a technical artifact of the sequencing pipeline. An association between a missense DCLRE1C variant and V-gene and J-gene trimming of TCR beta chains was found in a later genetic analysis and replicated in an independent cohort. This cohort had only TCR beta chains sequenced, and the lack of alpha or paired-chain data limited which features could be detected. Presence/absence analyses assumed roughly uniform sequencing depth across donors, an assumption that may not hold. According to a later analysis, parvovirus B19, influenza, CMV and Epstein-Barr virus appeared linked to several top co-occurrence clusters. Broadly in line with IMGT annotations, most TCR beta V segments showed up in productive rearrangements about 87% or about 30% of the time in an earlier analysis of a few hundred of the donors. Most CMV-associated TCR beta chains appeared to be HLA-restricted in a later analysis, and the HLA associations seemed to be driven largely by CMV exposure. While some public TCRs were present in many individuals, most TCR sequences turned up only very rarely across donors. In vitro tests confirmed that three of the cytomegalovirus-associated TCR beta chains recognize cytomegalovirus antigens. According to the authors, the approach could potentially be generalized to other disease states and immunological phenotypes. When HLA alleles, especially DR and DQ, strongly co-occurred, attributing TCR associations to individual alleles was difficult. In a later analysis, the rate of TCR association differed among HLA loci, with DRB1 alleles having the most associated TCRs and HLA-C alleles having the fewest. HLA typing was unavailable for some donors at each locus, so association tests used only the typed subset. Compared with the approximately 700-donor mean, donors in an Asian-associated ancestry cluster had fewer N-insertions in productive TCRs, according to a later genetic analysis. A further reported finding was that TCR beta sequences accurately predicted the HLA-A and HLA-B alleles for most subjects in the first cohort. Compared with equally common non-associated chains, HLA-associated TCR beta chains in a later analysis were more clonally expanded and had lower generation probabilities. Seventeen rarely observed V segments, including chromosome 9 orphons, were excluded from the earlier analysis of several hundred of the donors because counts were too low. CMV serostatus was the only immune exposure information available for the cohort. The 87-base-pair reads could not distinguish some IMGT-functional V segments, including TRBV6-2 and TRBV6-3, so those segments were excluded. Specific HLA alleles were associated with 15,000 to 20,000 TCR beta sequences at a false discovery rate of 0.05 in a later analysis. Cytomegalovirus status was reported to be diagnosed by the classifier with high specificity and sensitivity in both the original and validation cohorts. Linkage disequilibrium might explain the correlated functional status among segregating V segments, but an unknown experimental factor could not be excluded. In the study, about 150 TCR beta chains were listed as associated with cytomegalovirus.

The cohort consisted of 600 to 750 healthy bone marrow donors. At the time of sampling, all cohort members were nominally healthy, though unrecorded immune exposures were likely present. The donor was CMV seropositive and belonged to the group of over 250 seropositive cohort members. Every donor gave a peripheral blood sample, and the peripheral blood mononuclear cells from that sample were used for TCR beta sequencing. Genomic DNA was extracted from the blood cell samples with the Qiagen DNeasy Blood Extraction Kit. The receptor was derived from a man aged 45 to 65 in good health and CMV-seropositive. Material: PBMCs. The receptor chain draws on TRBV25-1 and TRBJ2-1, with TRBD2 as a weak D call on 6 bases. The DNA reads TGTGCCAGCCAGACCAGAGGGACTTCTTCATACAATGAGCAGTTCTTC. Translated, it reads CASQTRGTSSYNEQFF. Beyond the CDR3, the reference TRBV25-1 and TRBJ2-1 genes provide the residues; the full variable domain reads: EADIYQTPRYLVIGTGKKITLECSQTMGHDKMYWYQQDPGMELHLIHYSYGVNSTEKGDLSSESTVSRIRTEHFPLTLESARPSHTSQYLCASQTRGTSSYNEQFFGPGTRLTVL.